This T cell receptor beta chain was sequenced in a study of blood T cell repertoires in COVID-19. The protocol was immunoSEQ multiplex PCR, while the TCRdb copy is restricted to in-frame clones and leaves out a portion. Of roughly 95,000 clones in the sample, less than 85% were seen once. The sample comprised peripheral blood. The sequence came from a human donor in a cohort sampled during active COVID-19.

The CDR3 nucleotides read TGTGCCAGCAGGACAGGACAGGAAAAACTGTTTTTT. It is translated as CASRTGQEKLFF. The rearrangement uses TRBV12-3 or TRBV12-4 and TRBJ1-4; tentatively, D is TRBD1 (6 bases). This CDR3 contains 12 residues. V lost 6 bases, J lost 8 bases, and 10 bases lay in between.